This entry lists 21 T cell receptor beta chains sequenced from one sample in a study of shared clonotypes between healthy human individuals. Clones were read by immunoSEQ multiplex PCR, and TCRdb kept only the in-frame ones, dropping some. This sample carries fewer than 2.5 million clones, 93% of them seen once, and the ten largest clones take 0.36%. The sequencing input was naive CD4+ T cells from PBMCs. Stated subset: CD45RA+ positively selected. The receptors derive from a man younger than 30 in good health. Some clones in this sample may be carry-over from other donors' samples.

The chain links TRBV4-1 to TRBJ2-1, with TRBD2 identical over 7 bases. This CDR3 has 15 residues. Unmatched junction bases numbered 3, after V lost 0 bases and J lost 4 bases. Germline lookup yields CDR1 MGHRA and CDR2 YSYEKL. Here the CDR3 DNA reads TGCGCCAGCAGCCAAGACCCAGCGGGGTACAATGAGCAGTTCTTC. Translation gives CASSQDPAGYNEQFF.

Points on this clone: Other nucleotide sequences from this sample produce the same CDR3. The rearrangement links TRBV5-4 to TRBJ1-1; tentative D call: TRBD1 (5 bases). Germline CDR1 and CDR2: SGHNT and YYREEE (reference sequence). The CDR3 has 14 amino acids. Trimming left V 3 bases short and J 0 bases short, with 9 bases between. The CDR3 DNA sequence: TGTGCCAGCAGCTCTCAAGGGGTGAACACTGAAGCTTTCTTT. It translates to CASSSQGVNTEAFF.

V gene TRBV7-2 combines with J gene TRBJ1-5; a weak D match, TRBD1 (5 bases). V dropped 5 bases and J dropped 2 bases, with 13 bases sitting between them. This CDR3 spans 15 amino acids. Germline V gene sequence: CDR1 SGHTA, CDR2 FQGNSA. Here the CDR3 DNA reads TGTGCCAGCAGCCGGGGCGGGGGGGGCAATCAGCCCCAGCATTTT. This codes for CASSRGGGGNQPQHF.

This rearrangement joins TRBV30 to TRBJ2-7; possibly TRBD1 or TRBD2 for D (5 bases each). Trimming cost V 4 bases and J 2 bases, with 21 bases left between them. The germline CDR1 and CDR2 sequences are GTSNPN and SVGIG (reference sequence). This CDR3 region has 16 residues. CDR3 sequence reads: CAWKPAKAGRAYEQYF. DNA for the CDR3: TGTGCCTGGAAGCCGGCGAAGGCGGGCAGGGCCTACGAGCAGTACTTC. Looking up the rest from reference TRBV30 and TRBJ2-7 gives the full variable domain: SQTIHQWPATLVQPVGSPLSLECTVEGTSNPNLYWYRQAAGRGLQLLFYSVGIGQISSEVPQNLSASRPQDRQFILSSKKLLLSDSGFYLCAWKPAKAGRAYEQYFGPGTRLTVT.

V gene TRBV18 combines with J gene TRBJ1-4, with D possibly being TRBD1 (6 bases). Trimming removed 3 bases at V and 4 bases at J, with 15 bases between. The CDR3 has 16 amino acids. Germline V gene sequence: CDR1 KGHSH, CDR2 LQKENI. The DNA of the CDR3 is TGTGCCAGCTCACCTCAGCACGGGGGCATTAATGAAAAACTGTTTTTT. It yields the protein CASSPQHGGINEKLFF.

The V call is TRBV6-6, the J call TRBJ1-5, with TRBD1 as a possible D gene (5 bases). Trimming left V 8 bases short and J 2 bases short, with 13 bases between. This CDR3 is 14 amino acids long. Germline CDR1 reads MNHNY; CDR2 reads SVGAGI (reference sequence). CDR3 sequence reads: CASSGGDRNQPQHF. The CDR3 coding sequence is TGTGCCAGCTCGGGGGGGGACCGCAATCAGCCCCAGCATTTT.

V is TRBV6-9 and J is TRBJ2-6; 9 bases align to TRBD1. Germline loops: CDR1 MNHGY, CDR2 SVAAGI. J was trimmed by 5 bases and V by 6 bases; bases with no gene match: 11. The CDR3 has 17 residues. This chain's CDR3 is CASSSGTGPIRANVLTF. The CDR3 DNA is TGTGCCAGCAGCTCCGGGACAGGGCCCATCCGGGCCAACGTCCTGACTTTC.

The chain carries TRBV19 and TRBJ2-3; D unresolved. Deletions cut 5 bases from V and 5 bases from J, with 8 bases between. Germline loops: CDR1 LNHDA, CDR2 SQIVND (reference sequence). The CDR3 contains 12 residues. CDR3 DNA: TGTGCCAGTAGTCTCCGTAGAGATACGCAGTATTTT. This codes for CASSLRRDTQYF.

The chain has TRBV5-6 and TRBJ2-3, with 11 bases matching TRBD1. The germline V gene encodes CDR1 SGHDT and CDR2 YYEEEE. J lost 4 bases, V lost 2 bases, and 3 bases had no gene match. This CDR3 comprises 15 residues. CDR3 in DNA: TGTGCCAGCAGCTTCGGACAGGGGGCCTCAGATACGCAGTATTTT. Its translation is CASSFGQGASDTQYF.

The gene calls are TRBV14 and TRBJ1-2; TRBD1 might be the D (5 bases). Germline-derived CDR1 and CDR2 are SGHDN and FVKESK. The V end lost 4 bases, the J end lost 4 bases, and 13 bases lay between the germline ends. The CDR3 consists of 14 residues. The CDR3 reads CASSLMNGGYGYTF. CDR3 DNA: TGTGCCAGCAGCCTCATGAATGGGGGCTATGGCTACACCTTC. Full variable domain (outside the CDR3, taken from reference TRBV14 and TRBJ1-2): EAGVTQFPSHSVIEKGQTVTLRCDPISGHDNLYWYRRVMGKEIKFLLHFVKESKQDESGMPNNRFLAERTGGTYSTLKVQPAELEDSGVYFCASSLMNGGYGYTFGSGTRLTVV.

The CDR3 here is CAISEETGTGFYSNQPQHF. The CDR3, as DNA: TGTGCCATCAGTGAGGAGACCGGGACAGGTTTTTATAGCAATCAGCCCCAGCATTTT. The chain is built from TRBV10-3 and TRBJ1-5; 8 positions match TRBD1. The CDR3 has 19 residues. Germline V gene lookup returns CDR1 ENHRY and CDR2 SYGVKD. Losses at the gene ends were 2 bases for V and 0 bases for J; bases not matched to a gene: 12.

The chain couples TRBV7-7 to TRBJ2-1; the match to TRBD2 covers 11 bases. The CDR3 extends over 16 amino acids. Looked up from germline, CDR1 is SSHAT and CDR2 is FNYEAQ (reference sequence). The trim removed 5 bases at V and 5 bases at J, leaving 8 bases unmatched. Written as DNA, the CDR3 is TGTGCCAGCAGCCCCCCCGGGACTAGCGGTCACAATGAGCAGTTCTTC. It encodes CASSPPGTSGHNEQFF.

This chain connects TRBV5-4 to TRBJ1-2; D is unclear. The CDR3 is made up of 15 amino acids. The V gene lost 4 bases and the J gene lost 10 bases, with 23 bases spanning the gap. Germline V lookup: CDR1 SGHNT, CDR2 YYREEE (reference sequence). The CDR3 here is CASSRGPNLDIDYTF. The CDR3 bases are TGTGCCAGCAGCCGCGGCCCCAACCTAGATATTGACTACACCTTC.

The chain links TRBV5-1 to TRBJ1-1, with D possibly TRBD1 on 6 matching bases. With 6 bases removed from V and 4 bases from J, the gap between germline ends came to 13 bases. The CDR3 totals 13 residues. Per the germline V gene, CDR1 is SGHRS and CDR2 is YFSETQ. CDR3 nucleotide sequence: TGCGCCAGCACCCGGAGGGGGGGCACTGAAGCTTTCTTT. It translates to CASTRRGGTEAFF.

The chain combines TRBV7-8 with TRBJ2-7, with 7 nucleotides matching TRBD1. V was pared by 6 bases and J by 8 bases, with 13 bases of the junction left unmatched. The CDR3 spans 14 residues. Germline values: CDR1 SGHVS, CDR2 FQNEAQ. The CDR3 loop is CASRHRGLDFQQYF. In nucleotides, the CDR3 is TGTGCCAGCAGGCACAGGGGCCTTGACTTCCAGCAGTACTTC.

The chain employs TRBV5-4 and TRBJ2-7, with 8 nucleotides matching TRBD1. Germline loops: CDR1 SGHNT, CDR2 YYREEE (reference sequence). V gave up 4 bases and J gave up 5 bases; unmatched junction bases: 11. CDR3 length equals 15 residues. In DNA, the CDR3 is TGTGCCAGCAGCGCCGATTCAGGGGGCGGGGACGAGCAGTACTTC. This encodes CASSADSGGGDEQYF.

The gene calls are TRBV6-1 and TRBJ2-7; 10 bases map to TRBD2. This CDR3 region has 16 residues. The germline V gene encodes CDR1 MNHNS and CDR2 SASEGT. Losses at the gene ends were 4 bases for V and 4 bases for J; bases not matched to a gene: 10. The CDR3 nucleotides are TGTGCCAGCAGTGGGCCGAGCGGGAGGGGATTATACGAGCAGTACTTC. Residues: CASSGPSGRGLYEQYF.

The chain joins TRBV2 to TRBJ2-1, with D perhaps TRBD2 (7 bases). This CDR3 contains 16 residues. The germline CDR1 and CDR2 sequences are SNHLY and FYNNEI. Trimming shortened V by 0 bases and J by 10 bases, and 19 bases separated the two germline ends. The CDR3 loop reads CASSEARGGWAWEQFF. CDR3 bases: TGTGCCAGCAGTGAAGCCCGCGGGGGCTGGGCTTGGGAGCAGTTCTTC.

As regards this clone: This CDR3 is also generated by other DNA sequences in the sample. The chain recombines TRBV7-3 with TRBJ2-1; D gene unclear. CDR1 is SGHTA, CDR2 FQGTGA, per germline. This CDR3 spans 14 amino acids. The ends were cut back, 1 base at V and 1 base at J, with 5 bases in the middle. CDR3 sequence (DNA): TGTGCCAGCAGCTTAAGGGGATCCTACAATGAGCAGTTCTTC. This sequence encodes CASSLRGSYNEQFF.

The chain links TRBV21-1 to TRBJ1-3. TRBV21-1 is a recognized pseudogene. There are 14 residues in the CDR3. The DNA for the CDR3 is TGTGCCAGCAGGGGGGACCCCTCTGGAAACACCATATATTTT. It translates to CASRGDPSGNTIYF.

This clone was seen only once. The rearrangement links TRBV28 to TRBJ2-1; the match to TRBD2 covers 10 bases. CDR1 is MDHEN and CDR2 is SYDVKM in the germline V gene. The CDR3 has 15 residues. J gave up 9 bases and V 7 bases, and 12 bases lay outside the gene matches. In nucleotides, the CDR3 is TGTGCCAGCACCACCCAGCGGGAGGGCCTGGGTGAGCAGTTCTTC. This translates into CASTTQREGLGEQFF. The full variable domain, in which reference TRBV28 and TRBJ2-1 provide the parts outside the CDR3, is DVKVTQSSRYLVKRTGEKVFLECVQDMDHENMFWYRQDPGLGLRLIYFSYDVKMKEKGDIPEGYSVSREKKERFSLILESASTNQTSMYLCASTTQREGLGEQFFGPGTRLTVL.